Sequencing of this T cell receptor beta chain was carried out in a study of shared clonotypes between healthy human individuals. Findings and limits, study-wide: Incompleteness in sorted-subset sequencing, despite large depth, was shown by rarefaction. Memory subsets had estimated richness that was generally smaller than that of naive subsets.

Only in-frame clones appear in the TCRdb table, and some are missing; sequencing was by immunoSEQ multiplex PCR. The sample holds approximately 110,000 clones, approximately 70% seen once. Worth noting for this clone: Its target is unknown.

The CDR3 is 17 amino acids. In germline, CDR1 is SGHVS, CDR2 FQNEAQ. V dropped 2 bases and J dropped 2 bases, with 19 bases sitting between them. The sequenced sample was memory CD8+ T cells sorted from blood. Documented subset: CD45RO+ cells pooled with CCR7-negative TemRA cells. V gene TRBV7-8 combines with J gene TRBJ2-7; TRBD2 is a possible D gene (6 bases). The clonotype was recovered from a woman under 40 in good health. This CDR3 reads CASSLPQDDGGTYEQYF. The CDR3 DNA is TGTGCCAGCAGCTTACCCCAGGACGACGGGGGAACCTACGAGCAGTACTTC.